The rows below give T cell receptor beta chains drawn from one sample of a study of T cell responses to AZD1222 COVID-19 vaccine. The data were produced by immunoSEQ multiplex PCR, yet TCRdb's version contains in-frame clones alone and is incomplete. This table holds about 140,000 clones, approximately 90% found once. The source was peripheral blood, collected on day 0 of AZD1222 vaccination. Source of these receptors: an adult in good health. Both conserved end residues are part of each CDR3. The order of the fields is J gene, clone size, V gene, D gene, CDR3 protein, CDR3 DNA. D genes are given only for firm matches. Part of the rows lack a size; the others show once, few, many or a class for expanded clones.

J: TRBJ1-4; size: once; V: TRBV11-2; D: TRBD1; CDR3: CASSLGDRDYEKLFF; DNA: TGTGCCAGCAGCTTAGGAGACAGGGATTATGAAAAACTGTTTTTT
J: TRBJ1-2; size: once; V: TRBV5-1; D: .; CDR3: CASSADRNGYTF; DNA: TGCGCCAGCAGCGCGGACAGAAATGGCTACACCTTC
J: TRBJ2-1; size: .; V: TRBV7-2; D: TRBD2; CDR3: CASSHRLAPYNEQFF; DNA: TGTGCCAGCAGCCATAGACTAGCCCCCTACAATGAGCAGTTCTTC
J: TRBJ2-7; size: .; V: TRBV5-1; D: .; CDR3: CASSLGQSIDYEQYF; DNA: TGCGCCAGCAGCTTGGGGCAGTCAATAGACTACGAGCAGTACTTC
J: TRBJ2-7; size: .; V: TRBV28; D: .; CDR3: CATSGSYEQYF; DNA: TGTGCCACCAGCGGCTCCTACGAGCAGTACTTC
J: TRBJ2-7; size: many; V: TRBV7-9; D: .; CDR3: CASSPTGPTYEQYF; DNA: TGTGCCAGCAGCCCCACTGGGCCGACCTACGAGCAGTACTTC
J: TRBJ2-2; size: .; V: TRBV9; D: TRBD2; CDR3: CARWERLARFTGELFF; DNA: TGTGCCAGATGGGAGAGACTAGCGAGATTCACCGGGGAGCTGTTTTTT
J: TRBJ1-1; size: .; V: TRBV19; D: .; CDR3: CASSSWGLVGQGYTEAFF; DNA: TGTGCCAGTAGTAGTTGGGGTCTGGTCGGGCAGGGGTACACTGAAGCTTTCTTT
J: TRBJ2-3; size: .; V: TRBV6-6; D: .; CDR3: CASSYSAVGLDTQYF; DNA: TGTGCCAGCAGTTACTCCGCCGTGGGTCTAGATACGCAGTATTTT
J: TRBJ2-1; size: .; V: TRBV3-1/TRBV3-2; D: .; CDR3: CASSHLGPYNEQFF; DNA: TGTGCCAGCAGCCACCTCGGGCCCTACAATGAGCAGTTCTTC
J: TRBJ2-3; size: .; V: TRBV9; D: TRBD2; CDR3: CASSPGGGNTDTQYF; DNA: TGTGCCAGCAGCCCCGGGGGGGGTAACACAGATACGCAGTATTTT
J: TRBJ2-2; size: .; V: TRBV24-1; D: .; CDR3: CATSSGFNTGELFF; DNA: TGTGCCACCAGTAGCGGGTTTAACACCGGGGAGCTGTTTTTT
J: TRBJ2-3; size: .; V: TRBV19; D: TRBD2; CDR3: CASSMFAGGGTDTQYF; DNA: TGTGCCAGTAGTATGTTCGCGGGGGGTGGCACAGATACGCAGTATTTT
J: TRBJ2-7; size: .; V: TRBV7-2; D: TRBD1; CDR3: CASSPRHTTGLEQYF; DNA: TGTGCCAGCAGCCCCCGGCATACGACAGGGCTCGAGCAGTACTTC
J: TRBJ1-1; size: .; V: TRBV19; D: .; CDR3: CASNANTEAFF; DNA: TGTGCCAGTAATGCTAACACTGAAGCTTTCTTT
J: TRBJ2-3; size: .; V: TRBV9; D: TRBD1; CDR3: CASSEGATDTQYF; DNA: TGTGCCAGCAGCGAGGGGGCCACAGATACGCAGTATTTT
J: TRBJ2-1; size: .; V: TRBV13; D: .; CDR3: CASSVGLSDEQFF; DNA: TGTGCCAGCAGCGTGGGCCTGAGCGATGAGCAGTTCTTC
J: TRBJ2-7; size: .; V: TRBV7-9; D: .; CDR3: CASSLGDGGSYEQYF; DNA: TGTGCCAGCAGCTTAGGGGACGGAGGCTCCTACGAGCAGTACTTC
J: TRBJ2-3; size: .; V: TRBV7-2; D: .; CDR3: CATLGSDTQYF; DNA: TGTGCCACCCTTGGGTCCGATACGCAGTATTTT
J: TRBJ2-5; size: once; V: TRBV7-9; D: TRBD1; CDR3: CASSSPTGGGETQYF; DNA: TGTGCCAGCAGCTCCCCGACAGGGGGAGGAGAGACCCAGTACTTC
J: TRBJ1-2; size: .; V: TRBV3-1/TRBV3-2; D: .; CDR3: CASSQVSAWGYTF; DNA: TGTGCCAGCAGCCAAGTCTCGGCTTGGGGCTACACCTTC
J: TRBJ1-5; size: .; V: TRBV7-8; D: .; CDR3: CASSLSYRGDQPQHF; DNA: TGTGCCAGCAGCTTAAGCTATAGAGGTGATCAGCCCCAGCATTTT
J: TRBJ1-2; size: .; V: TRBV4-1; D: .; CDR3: CASSQVQLNPLYGYTF; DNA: TGCGCCAGCAGCCAAGTTCAGCTTAACCCCCTCTATGGCTACACCTTC
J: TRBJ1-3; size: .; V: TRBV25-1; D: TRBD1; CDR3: CASSDRDSNTIYF; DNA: TGTGCCAGCAGTGATCGGGACAGCAACACCATATATTTT
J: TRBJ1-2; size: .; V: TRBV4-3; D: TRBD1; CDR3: CASSQDRGNFHGYTF; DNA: TGCGCCAGCAGCCAGGACAGGGGTAACTTCCATGGCTACACCTTC
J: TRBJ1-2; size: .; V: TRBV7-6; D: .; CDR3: CASSREVNYGYTF; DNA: TGTGCCAGCAGCCGTGAGGTGAACTATGGCTACACCTTC